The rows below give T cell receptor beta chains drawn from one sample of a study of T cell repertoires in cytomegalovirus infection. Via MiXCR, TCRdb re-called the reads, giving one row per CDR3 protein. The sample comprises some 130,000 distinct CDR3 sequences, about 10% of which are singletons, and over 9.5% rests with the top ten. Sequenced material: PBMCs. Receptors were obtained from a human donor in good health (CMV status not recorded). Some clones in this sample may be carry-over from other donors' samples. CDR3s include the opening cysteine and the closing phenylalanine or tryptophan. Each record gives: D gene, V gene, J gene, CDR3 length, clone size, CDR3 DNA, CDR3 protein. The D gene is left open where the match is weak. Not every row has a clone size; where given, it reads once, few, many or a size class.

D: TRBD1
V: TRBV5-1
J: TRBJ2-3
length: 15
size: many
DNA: TGCGCCAGCAGCTTACAGGGGGCGGATCGAGATACGCAGTATTTT
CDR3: CASSLQGADRDTQYF

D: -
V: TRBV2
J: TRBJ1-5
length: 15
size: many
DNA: TGTGCCAGCAAGATCGGGACTCTTAGCAATCAGCCCCAGCATTTT
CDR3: CASKIGTLSNQPQHF

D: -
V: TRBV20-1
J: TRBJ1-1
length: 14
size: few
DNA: TGCAGTGCTTTGGGACAAGGCATGAACACTGAAGCTTTCTTT
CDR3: CSALGQGMNTEAFF

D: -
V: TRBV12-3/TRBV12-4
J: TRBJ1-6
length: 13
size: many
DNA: TGTGCCAGCAGTTTGGGACTGGTTTCACCCCTCCACTTT
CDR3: CASSLGLVSPLHF

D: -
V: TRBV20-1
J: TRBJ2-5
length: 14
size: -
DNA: TGCAGTGCTAGAGAGCCAGGGAGGTGGGAGACCCAGTACTTC
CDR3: CSAREPGRWETQYF

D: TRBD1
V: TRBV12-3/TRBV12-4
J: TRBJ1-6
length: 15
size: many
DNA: TGTGCCAGCAGGCGGGACAGTCTTTATAATTCACCCCTCCACTTT
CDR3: CASRRDSLYNSPLHF

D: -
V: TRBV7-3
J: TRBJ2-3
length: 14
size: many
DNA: TGTGCCAGCAGCCCCCCTACTCCCACAGATACGCAGTATTTT
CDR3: CASSPPTPTDTQYF

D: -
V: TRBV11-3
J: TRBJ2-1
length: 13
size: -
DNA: TGTGCCGGCAGCTCCGGACCGGGGAATGAGCAGTTCTTC
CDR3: CAGSSGPGNEQFF

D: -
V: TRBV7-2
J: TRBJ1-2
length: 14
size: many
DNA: TGTGCCAGCAGCTTAGGCCAAGGGGAGGGGGGCTACACCTTC
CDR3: CASSLGQGEGGYTF

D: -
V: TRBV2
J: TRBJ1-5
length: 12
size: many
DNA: TGTGCCAGCAGTGTTAGCAATCAGCCCCAGCATTTT
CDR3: CASSVSNQPQHF

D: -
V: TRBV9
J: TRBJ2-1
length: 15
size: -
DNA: TGTGCCAGCAGCGTAGAGCTAGTCCCACGGAGTGAGCAGTTCTTC
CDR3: CASSVELVPRSEQFF

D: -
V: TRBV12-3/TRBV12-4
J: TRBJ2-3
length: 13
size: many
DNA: TGTGCCAGCAGTTTTGGGGGGTCCGATACGCAGTATTTT
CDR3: CASSFGGSDTQYF

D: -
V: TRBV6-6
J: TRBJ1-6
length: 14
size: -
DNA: TGTGCCAGCAGTTCGACGGACTATAATTCACCCCTCCACTTT
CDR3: CASSSTDYNSPLHF

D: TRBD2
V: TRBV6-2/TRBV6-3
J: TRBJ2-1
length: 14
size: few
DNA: TGTGCCAGCACCTATAGCGGGGGGGGAAATGAGCAGTTCTTC
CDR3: CASTYSGGGNEQFF

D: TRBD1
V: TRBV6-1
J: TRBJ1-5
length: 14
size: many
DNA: TGTGCCAGCAGCGGGACAGGGTCGATCCAGCCCCAGCATTTT
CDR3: CASSGTGSIQPQHF

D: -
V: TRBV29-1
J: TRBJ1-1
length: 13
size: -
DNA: TGCAGCATCAAACAGGAGCAGAACACTGAAGCTTTCTTT
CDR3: CSIKQEQNTEAFF

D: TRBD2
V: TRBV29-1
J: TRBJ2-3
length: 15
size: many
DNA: TGCAGCGGCCGATCTAGCGGAGCTAGCACAGATACGCAGTATTTT
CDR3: CSGRSSGASTDTQYF

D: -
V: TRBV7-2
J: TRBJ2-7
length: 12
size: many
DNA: TGTGCCAGCAGCCTACAGGGCTACGAGCAGTACTTC
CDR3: CASSLQGYEQYF

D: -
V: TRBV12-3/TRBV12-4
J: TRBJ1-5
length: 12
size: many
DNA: TGTGCCAGCAGTCTTATAAAACAGCCCCAGCATTTT
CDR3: CASSLIKQPQHF

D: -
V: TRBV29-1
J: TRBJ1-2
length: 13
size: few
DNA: TGCAGCGTCAGGGTGCTGTCCAGTTATGGCTACACCTTC
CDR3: CSVRVLSSYGYTF

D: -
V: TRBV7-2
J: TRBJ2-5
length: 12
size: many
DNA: TGTGCCAGCAGCTTAAAGCGAGAGACCCAGTACTTC
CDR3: CASSLKRETQYF

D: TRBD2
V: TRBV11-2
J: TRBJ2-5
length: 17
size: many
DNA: TGTGCCAGCAGCTTAAAAACGGGACTAGCGGGGGAAGAGACCCAGTACTTC
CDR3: CASSLKTGLAGEETQYF

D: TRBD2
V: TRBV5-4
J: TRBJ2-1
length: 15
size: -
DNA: TGTGCCAGCAGCTTGGTCGGGGGGGCCATAGTAAAGCAGTTCTTC
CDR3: CASSLVGGAIVKQFF

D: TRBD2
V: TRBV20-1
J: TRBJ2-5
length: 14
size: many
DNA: TGCAGTGCAGGACTAGCGGGGTTCCAAGAGACCCAGTACTTC
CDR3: CSAGLAGFQETQYF

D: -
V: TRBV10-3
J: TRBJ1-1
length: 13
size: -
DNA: TGTGCCATCAGTGAGTCTGGGAACACTGAAGCTTTCTTT
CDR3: CAISESGNTEAFF

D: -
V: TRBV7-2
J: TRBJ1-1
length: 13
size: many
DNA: TGTGCCAGCCATAAGATGAGTAACACTGAAGCTTTCTTT
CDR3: CASHKMSNTEAFF

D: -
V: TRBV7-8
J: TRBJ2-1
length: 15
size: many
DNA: TGTGCCAGCAGCTTGAACCCGGACATCCACAATGAGCAGTTCTTC
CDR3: CASSLNPDIHNEQFF

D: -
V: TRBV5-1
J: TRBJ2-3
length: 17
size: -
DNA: TGCGCCAGCAGCTTGGGACTAACGACAAAAAGCACAGATACGCAGTATTTT
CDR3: CASSLGLTTKSTDTQYF

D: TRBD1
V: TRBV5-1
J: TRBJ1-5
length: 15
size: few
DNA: TGCGCCAGCAGGGTTGGACAGGGTACTAATCAGCCCCAGCATTTT
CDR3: CASRVGQGTNQPQHF

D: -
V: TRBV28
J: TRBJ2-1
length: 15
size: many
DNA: TGTGCCAGCAGTGAAATGCTCGGGGCCCTCAATGAGCAGTTCTTC
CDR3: CASSEMLGALNEQFF

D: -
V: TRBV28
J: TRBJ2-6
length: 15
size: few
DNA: TGTGCCAGCAGTCCACCAGTCTCTGGGGCCAACGTCCTGACTTTC
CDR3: CASSPPVSGANVLTF

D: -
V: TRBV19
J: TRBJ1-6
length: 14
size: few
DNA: TGTGCCAGTACCCCTGACAGGTTTAATTCACCCCTCCACTTT
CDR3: CASTPDRFNSPLHF

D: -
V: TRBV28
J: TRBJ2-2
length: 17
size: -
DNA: TGTGCCAGCAGCCCCATATCCGCAGTCATTAACACCGGGGAGCTGTTTTTT
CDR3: CASSPISAVINTGELFF

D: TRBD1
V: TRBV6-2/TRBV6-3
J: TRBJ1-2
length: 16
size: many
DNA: TGTGCCAGCAGTTACTCCAAACAGGGGGCGCCGGGAGGCTACACCTTC
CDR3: CASSYSKQGAPGGYTF

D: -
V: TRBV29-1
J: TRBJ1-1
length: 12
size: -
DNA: TGCAGCGCTGGGCACGCGGACACTGAAGCTTTCTTT
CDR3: CSAGHADTEAFF

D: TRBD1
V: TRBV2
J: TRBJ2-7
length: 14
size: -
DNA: TGTGCCAGCTGCGCGGGACAGGGAGTCTACGAGCAGTACTTC
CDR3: CASCAGQGVYEQYF

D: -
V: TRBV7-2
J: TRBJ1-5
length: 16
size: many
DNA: TGTGCCAGCAGCATCGGGACCGTTGATAGCAATCAGCCCCAGCATTTT
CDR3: CASSIGTVDSNQPQHF

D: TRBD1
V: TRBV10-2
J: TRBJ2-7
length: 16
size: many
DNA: TGCGCCAGCAGTGAGTCGGGCGGGACAGGGGGATTCGAGCAGTACTTC
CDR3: CASSESGGTGGFEQYF

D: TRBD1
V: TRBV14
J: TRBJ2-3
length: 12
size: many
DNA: TGTGCCAGCAGCCAGGACAGGGGGAGGCAGTATTTT
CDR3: CASSQDRGRQYF

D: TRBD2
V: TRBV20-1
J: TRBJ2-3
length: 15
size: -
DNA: TGCAGTGCTAGAGGGGAGCGGGGGCGCACAGATACGCAGTATTTT
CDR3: CSARGERGRTDTQYF

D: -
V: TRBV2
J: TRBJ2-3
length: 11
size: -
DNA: TGTGCCAGCAGTGAAGCGGATACGCAGTATTTT
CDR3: CASSEADTQYF

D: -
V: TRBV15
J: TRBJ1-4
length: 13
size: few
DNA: TGTGCCACCAGCAGAGCCCCCAGGGAAAAACTGTTTTTT
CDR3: CATSRAPREKLFF